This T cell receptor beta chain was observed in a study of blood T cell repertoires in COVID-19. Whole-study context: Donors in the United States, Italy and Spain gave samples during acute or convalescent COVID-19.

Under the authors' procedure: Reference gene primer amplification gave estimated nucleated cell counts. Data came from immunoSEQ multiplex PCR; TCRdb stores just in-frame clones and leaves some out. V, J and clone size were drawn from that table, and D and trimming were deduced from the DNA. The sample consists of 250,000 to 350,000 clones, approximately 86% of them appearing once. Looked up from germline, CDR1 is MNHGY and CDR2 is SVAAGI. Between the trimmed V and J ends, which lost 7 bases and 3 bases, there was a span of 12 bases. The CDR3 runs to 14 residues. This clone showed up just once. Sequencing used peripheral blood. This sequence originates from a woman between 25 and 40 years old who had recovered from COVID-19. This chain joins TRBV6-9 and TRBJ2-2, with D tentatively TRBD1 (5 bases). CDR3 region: CASIARGHTGELFF. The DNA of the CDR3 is TGTGCCAGCATAGCAAGGGGTCACACCGGGGAGCTGTTTTTT.